This passage covers 20 T cell receptor beta chains from one sample sequenced in a study of blood T cell repertoires in COVID-19. Clones were sequenced by immunoSEQ multiplex PCR, and TCRdb holds only the in-frame ones, with some missing. Of fewer than 350,000 clones in the sample, over 80% were seen once. The sequencing input was PBMCs or T cells enriched from blood (not recorded which). The receptor set was obtained from a woman in her twenties or thirties with acute COVID-19.

The chain joins TRBV18 to TRBJ2-1, with 10 bases identical to TRBD2. This CDR3 has 15 amino acids. J gave up 8 bases and V 3 bases, and 7 bases lay outside the gene matches. Per the germline V gene, CDR1 is KGHSH and CDR2 is LQKENI. Here the CDR3 DNA reads TGTGCCAGCTCACCCAGCGGGAGGGCCAGGGATGAGCAGTTCTTC. The encoded protein is CASSPSGRARDEQFF.

This sequence joins TRBV11-2 and TRBJ2-2, with D perhaps TRBD1 (6 bases). The CDR3 loop spans 14 amino acids. V shed 3 bases and J shed 6 bases, with 11 bases lying between them. Germline-derived CDR1 and CDR2 are SGHAT and FQNNGV. The CDR3 bases are TGTGCCAGCAGCTTTAGCCAGGGGCCCGGGGAGCTGTTTTTT. Amino acid sequence: CASSFSQGPGELFF.

The J gene is TRBJ2-5, the V gene TRBV7-2, with D perhaps TRBD1 (6 bases). CDR1 and CDR2 (germline): SGHTA, FQGNSA. The CDR3 is 13 amino acids. V lost 2 bases to trimming and J lost 5 bases, with 9 bases between them. The DNA of the CDR3 is TGTGCCAGCAGCTTAACAGGGTGGGAGACCCAGTACTTC. Encoded protein: CASSLTGWETQYF.

The chain carries TRBV6-5 and TRBJ2-3; 8 bases match TRBD1. Trimming at V came to 8 bases and at J to 3 bases, leaving 7 bases not matched to a gene. The CDR3 runs 14 residues. Germline loops: CDR1 MNHEY, CDR2 SVGAGI. CDR3: CASGKDRVTDTQYF. The CDR3 bases are TGTGCCAGCGGCAAGGACAGGGTGACAGATACGCAGTATTTT.

V gene TRBV5-1 combines with J gene TRBJ1-1, with a weak D call TRBD1 (5 bases). V was shortened by 0 bases and J by 4 bases, with 16 bases between the two germline ends. Germline CDR1 reads SGHRS; CDR2 reads YFSETQ. There are 16 residues in the CDR3. The DNA for the CDR3 is TGCGCCAGCAGCTTGGGGCAGGGTCTATTGTTCACTGAAGCTTTCTTT. Encoded protein: CASSLGQGLLFTEAFF.

The chain joins TRBV6-5 to TRBJ1-2; 7 nucleotides align to TRBD1. Per the germline V gene, CDR1 is MNHEY and CDR2 is SVGAGI. The junction had 6 bases not matched to a gene; V was cut back by 4 bases and J by 4 bases. CDR3 length: 14 amino acids. For the CDR3, the DNA is TGTGCCAGCAGTTCCGGGACAGCTGTCTATGGCTACACCTTC. As protein: CASSSGTAVYGYTF.

The chain joins TRBV7-8 to TRBJ2-1; TRBD1 aligns across 7 bases. CDR3 length: 16 residues. Per the germline V gene, CDR1 is SGHVS and CDR2 is FQNEAQ. V trimming: 3 bases; J trimming: 4 bases; junction bases outside the gene matches: 9. The CDR3 loop reads CASSFRDSGMYNEQFF. As DNA, the CDR3 is TGTGCCAGCAGCTTCCGGGACAGTGGAATGTACAATGAGCAGTTCTTC. Together with reference TRBV7-8 and TRBJ2-1, the CDR3 gives the full variable domain: GAGVSQSPRYKVAKRGQDVALRCDPISGHVSLFWYQQALGQGPEFLTYFQNEAQLDKSGLPSDRFFAERPEGSVSTLKIQRTQQEDSAVYLCASSFRDSGMYNEQFFGPGTRLTVL.

V and J are TRBV11-2 and TRBJ1-2; TRBD1 agrees at 7 bases. V lost 3 bases, J lost 5 bases, and 6 bases stayed unmatched. The germline gives CDR1 SGHAT, CDR2 FQNNGV. The CDR3 runs 14 residues. This CDR3 is CASSFRDSLYGYTF. The CDR3 nucleotides are TGTGCCAGCAGCTTTCGGGACAGCCTATATGGCTACACCTTC. The full variable domain, with the rest looked up from reference TRBV11-2 and TRBJ1-2, is EAGVAQSPRYKIIEKRQSVAFWCNPISGHATLYWYQQILGQGPKLLIQFQNNGVVDDSQLPKDRFSAERLKGVDSTLKIQPAKLEDSAVYLCASSFRDSLYGYTFGSGTRLTVV.

The CDR3 region is CASSADGEGAGELFF. The CDR3 coding sequence is TGTGCCAGCAGCGCGGATGGAGAGGGGGCCGGGGAGCTGTTTTTT. The chain couples TRBV9 to TRBJ2-2; maybe TRBD1 (6 bases). Germline CDR1 reads SGDLS; CDR2 reads YYNGEE. With 3 bases removed from V and 6 bases from J, the gap between germline ends came to 15 bases. This CDR3 is built from 15 residues. The entire variable domain, with the rest obtained from reference TRBV9 and TRBJ2-2, is as follows: DSGVTQTPKHLITATGQRVTLRCSPRSGDLSVYWYQQSLDQGLQFLIQYYNGEERAKGNILERFSAQQFPDLHSELNLSSLELGDSALYFCASSADGEGAGELFFGEGSRLTVL.

CDR3 protein: CASSPGTATINEQFF. The DNA for the CDR3 is TGTGCCAGCTCACCCGGGACAGCGACAATTAATGAGCAGTTCTTC. The chain couples TRBV18 to TRBJ2-1, with 7 nucleotides matching TRBD1. The CDR3 totals 15 residues. Trimming at V came to 3 bases and at J to 7 bases, leaving 9 bases not matched to a gene. Germline CDR1 KGHSH, CDR2 LQKENI.

This clone was counted only a few times. The rearrangement uses TRBV29-1 and TRBJ2-7, with D maybe TRBD1 (5 bases). Deletions cut 2 bases from V and 0 bases from J, with 8 bases between. Looked up from germline, CDR1 is SQVTM and CDR2 is ANQGSEA. This CDR3 contains 13 residues. The CDR3 nucleotides are TGCAGCGTTGAAATCGACAGCTCCTACGAGCAGTACTTC. Protein product: CSVEIDSSYEQYF.

The chain employs TRBV7-2 and TRBJ1-3; D is perhaps TRBD1 (6 bases). Germline V gene sequence: CDR1 SGHTA, CDR2 FQGNSA. V was trimmed by 3 bases and J by 0 bases, leaving 9 bases between them. This CDR3 has 15 residues. CDR3 bases: TGTGCCAGCAGCTTCTCACAGGGCTCTGGAAACACCATATATTTT. It translates to CASSFSQGSGNTIYF.

The chain couples TRBV14 to TRBJ1-4; TRBD1 might be the D (5 bases). Trimming took 7 bases from V and 7 from J, leaving 13 bases between them. The germline V gene has CDR1 SGHDN and CDR2 FVKESK. CDR3 length equals 13 residues. The CDR3 region is CASKGGTSEKLFF. The CDR3 DNA is TGTGCCAGCAAAGGAGGGACGTCTGAAAAACTGTTTTTT.

In DNA, the CDR3 is TGTGCCAGTACTTCGAGAGTACTCGGAGATACGCAGTATTTT. Amino acids: CASTSRVLGDTQYF. The chain couples TRBV19 to TRBJ2-3; no clear D gene. The germline V gene has CDR1 LNHDA and CDR2 SQIVND (reference sequence). V lost 7 bases, J lost 5 bases, and 16 bases lay in between. This CDR3 has 14 residues.

The J gene is TRBJ2-7, the V gene TRBV27; the D gene is possibly TRBD2 (7 bases). Germline lookup yields CDR1 MNHEY and CDR2 SMNVEV (reference sequence). V was pared by 6 bases and J by 9 bases, with 12 bases between. This CDR3 contains 11 residues. CDR3 loop: CASSAGAGQYF. CDR3 nucleotide sequence: TGTGCCAGCAGCGCGGGGGCAGGGCAGTACTTC.

The chain has TRBV5-5 and TRBJ1-4; TRBD1 matches at 7 bases. V shed 1 base and J 6 bases; nucleotides not matched to a gene: 3. The CDR3 spans 14 residues. Germline V gene data show CDR1 as SGHKS and CDR2 as YYEKEE (reference sequence). The CDR3 sequence is CASSLTGEDEKLFF. The CDR3 DNA follows: TGTGCCAGCAGCTTGACAGGGGAGGATGAAAAACTGTTTTTT.

The chain links TRBV5-6 to TRBJ2-7, with 11 bases fitting TRBD1. The V gene end was trimmed by 0 bases and the J gene end by 2 bases; junction bases not matched to a gene: 1. The CDR3 covers 15 residues. Germline V CDR1 and CDR2: SGHDT, YYEEEE. The CDR3 DNA reads as TGTGCCAGCAGCTTGGTGGGACAGGGGGCCTACGAGCAGTACTTC. Its translation is CASSLVGQGAYEQYF.

The J gene is TRBJ1-4, the V gene TRBV7-2; no firm D call. CDR3 length equals 13 residues. The V end was cut by 5 bases, the J end by 7 bases, with 11 bases between. CDR1 is SGHTA and CDR2 is FQGNSA in the germline V gene. CDR3 loop: CASSPMRSEKLFF. The CDR3 DNA reads as TGTGCCAGCAGCCCCATGCGTAGTGAAAAACTGTTTTTT.

This chain connects TRBV14 to TRBJ1-4; 8 bases are a match to TRBD1. In germline, CDR1 is SGHDN, CDR2 FVKESK. V was clipped by 4 bases and J by 3 bases; unmatched bases: 7. The CDR3 runs 16 residues. The CDR3 spells CASSRGTGGANEKLFF. CDR3 nucleotide sequence: TGTGCCAGCAGCCGGGGGACAGGAGGCGCTAATGAAAAACTGTTTTTT. Full variable domain (outside the CDR3, taken from reference TRBV14 and TRBJ1-4): EAGVTQFPSHSVIEKGQTVTLRCDPISGHDNLYWYRRVMGKEIKFLLHFVKESKQDESGMPNNRFLAERTGGTYSTLKVQPAELEDSGVYFCASSRGTGGANEKLFFGSGTQLSVL.

This clone was seen once. The rearrangement links TRBV18 to TRBJ2-7; the match to TRBD2 covers 10 bases. Germline CDR1 KGHSH, CDR2 LQKENI. The CDR3 length is 14 residues. V lost 5 bases to trimming and J lost 2 bases; unmatched junction nucleotides: 3. This CDR3 is CASSGTSVTYEQYF. In DNA, the CDR3 is TGTGCCAGCTCAGGGACTAGCGTTACCTACGAGCAGTACTTC.